Shown below are 19 T cell receptor beta chains from a single sample sequenced in a study of beta chain features in type 1 diabetes. General study findings and limits: Shortening of TCRB CDR3s, moderate but significant, appeared in all four CD4+ subsets of Type 1 diabetes patients.

The antigens for these receptors are not known. Isolated RNA was reverse transcribed in full, so expressed TCRB transcripts were sequenced. The repertoire was sequenced with immunoSEQ multiplex PCR; TCRdb's copy has only in-frame clones and lacks some. Counted here are tens of thousands of clones, around 56% occurring once; the ten biggest clones make up around 2.7%. The specimen was Tregs from blood. Source of these receptors: a woman aged 40 to 55 with type 1 diabetes.

In this sample, this clone turned up a few times. The V gene is TRBV19, the J gene TRBJ2-2, with 8 positions matching TRBD2. Trimming removed 7 bases from V and 4 bases from J; junction bases left unmatched: 11. There are 16 residues in the CDR3. CDR1 is LNHDA and CDR2 is SQIVND in the germline V gene (reference sequence). The CDR3 spells CASKAGAGQVTGELFF. CDR3 in DNA: TGTGCCAGTAAAGCGGGAGCGGGGCAGGTCACCGGGGAGCTGTTTTTT.

The chain links TRBV19 to TRBJ1-2, with no clear D. The CDR3 is 12 residues long. With 4 bases removed from V and 8 bases from J, the gap between germline ends came to 11 bases. In germline, CDR1 is LNHDA, CDR2 SQIVND (reference sequence). CDR3 coding DNA: TGTGCCAGTAGTACCGCCGGGAGGGGCTACACCTTC. It is translated as CASSTAGRGYTF.

A single count supports this clone. The chain recombines TRBV28 with TRBJ1-3, with D tentatively TRBD1 (6 bases). The CDR3 runs 14 residues. V lost 8 bases and J 0 bases, leaving 11 bases between the germline ends. Germline V gene data show CDR1 as MDHEN and CDR2 as SYDVKM. CDR3 in amino acids: CASVRGGSGNTIYF. The CDR3 DNA reads as TGTGCCAGCGTCCGAGGGGGCTCTGGAAACACCATATATTTT. The whole variable domain, filled in from reference TRBV28 and TRBJ1-3, reads DVKVTQSSRYLVKRTGEKVFLECVQDMDHENMFWYRQDPGLGLRLIYFSYDVKMKEKGDIPEGYSVSREKKERFSLILESASTNQTSMYLCASVRGGSGNTIYFGEGSWLTVV.

The chain recombines TRBV6-5 with TRBJ2-7; 8 positions agree with TRBD2. CDR1 and CDR2 (germline): MNHEY, SVGAGI. CDR3 length: 14 amino acids. The trim removed 0 bases at V and 4 bases at J, leaving 2 bases unmatched. The CDR3: CASSYSSGAYEQYF. As DNA, the CDR3 is TGTGCCAGCAGTTACTCTAGCGGGGCTTACGAGCAGTACTTC.

V usage is TRBV7-9 and J usage is TRBJ2-1; the D gene is possibly TRBD1 (6 bases). Trimming took off 2 bases at V and 10 bases at J, with 15 bases between the two ends. Germline V gene lookup returns CDR1 SEHNR and CDR2 FQNEAQ (reference sequence). The CDR3 is 14 residues long. The CDR3 sequence is CASSLRQQGREQFF. The CDR3 coding sequence is TGTGCCAGCAGCTTAAGGCAACAGGGCAGGGAGCAGTTCTTC.

This clone was observed a handful of times. The chain is built from TRBV28 and TRBJ1-5; tentative D call: TRBD1 (5 bases). Trimming pared 6 bases from V and 4 bases from J, leaving 16 bases between. Germline CDR1 MDHEN, CDR2 SYDVKM. The CDR3 is 15 residues long. CDR3 coding DNA: TGTGCCAGCAGCAACTACGGGGGGTGGAATCAGCCCCAGCATTTT. This encodes CASSNYGGWNQPQHF.

The J gene is TRBJ1-4, the V gene TRBV18, with TRBD1 as a possible D gene (6 bases). With 3 bases removed from V and 3 bases from J, the gap between germline ends came to 14 bases. From germline, CDR1 is KGHSH and CDR2 LQKENI. The CDR3 covers 16 residues. The CDR3 here is CASSPNLGGPNEKLFF. CDR3 in DNA: TGTGCCAGCTCACCGAACCTCGGGGGGCCTAATGAAAAACTGTTTTTT.

This sequence joins TRBV18 and TRBJ1-4, with TRBD1 matching over 8 bases. The CDR3 runs to 18 residues. Germline V CDR1 and CDR2: KGHSH, LQKENI. V was clipped by 1 base and J by 0 bases; unmatched bases: 7. The CDR3 here is CASSPRTGRESTNEKLFF. CDR3 coding DNA: TGTGCCAGCTCACCACGGACAGGGAGGGAATCAACTAATGAAAAACTGTTTTTT.

J is TRBJ1-5 and V is TRBV5-1; possible D gene TRBD1, 6 bases. The V and J ends lost 4 bases and 3 bases respectively, with 20 bases between them. The CDR3 covers 17 residues. From germline, CDR1 is SGHRS and CDR2 YFSETQ. The CDR3 sequence: CASSPGGSQLTNQPQHF. The CDR3 bases are TGCGCCAGCAGCCCTGGGGGCAGCCAGTTAACCAATCAGCCCCAGCATTTT.

This clone appeared once. V gene TRBV7-8 combines with J gene TRBJ2-7, with D perhaps matching TRBD2 (5 bases). V lost 5 bases and J 0 bases, leaving 20 bases between the germline ends. Germline CDR1 reads SGHVS; CDR2 reads FQNEAQ. The CDR3 has 17 amino acids. CDR3 region: CASSHSPPGGGSYEQYF. The CDR3 region has the DNA TGTGCCAGCAGCCACAGCCCCCCCGGTGGAGGCTCCTACGAGCAGTACTTC.

CDR3 bases: TGTGCCAGCAGCCCCAGGATTTTCTATGGCTACACCTTC. Its translation: CASSPRIFYGYTF. V and J are TRBV14 and TRBJ1-2; no clear D. The germline V and J ends were trimmed by 4 bases and 4 bases, with 10 bases remaining between them. CDR3 length equals 13 residues. The germline CDR1 and CDR2 sequences are SGHDN and FVKESK.

The rearrangement uses TRBV5-1 and TRBJ1-1; possible D gene TRBD1, 6 bases. Per the germline V gene, CDR1 is SGHRS and CDR2 is YFSETQ. This CDR3 spans 15 amino acids. With 1 base removed from V and 5 bases from J, the gap between germline ends came to 15 bases. The CDR3 bases are TGCGCCAGCAGCTTGTCAGGGGCCCAGGGGACTGAAGCTTTCTTT. Its protein product is CASSLSGAQGTEAFF. The entire variable domain, with the rest obtained from reference TRBV5-1 and TRBJ1-1, is as follows: KAGVTQTPRYLIKTRGQQVTLSCSPISGHRSVSWYQQTPGQGLQFLFEYFSETQRNKGNFPGRFSGRQFSNSRSEMNVSTLELGDSALYLCASSLSGAQGTEAFFGQGTRLTVV.

The chain is built from TRBV2 and TRBJ1-1; D uncertain. Germline CDR1 SNHLY, CDR2 FYNNEI. This CDR3 has 13 residues. Trimming left V 7 bases short and J 6 bases short, with 15 bases between. The CDR3 DNA sequence: TGTGCCAGCACCCGGGAGATGAGGGCTGAAGCTTTCTTT. This encodes CASTREMRAEAFF.

V usage is TRBV2 and J usage is TRBJ1-5; the D gene is possibly TRBD1 (5 bases). The germline V gene encodes CDR1 SNHLY and CDR2 FYNNEI. V dropped 4 bases and J dropped 6 bases, with 10 bases sitting between them. The CDR3 runs 13 residues. The chain's CDR3 is CASSAAGGQPQHF. The CDR3 region has the DNA TGTGCCAGCAGTGCAGCCGGGGGTCAGCCCCAGCATTTT. The full variable domain, its missing parts supplied by reference TRBV2 and TRBJ1-5, is EPEVTQTPSHQVTQMGQEVILRCVPISNHLYFYWYRQILGQKVEFLVSFYNNEISEKSEIFDDQFSVERPDGSNFTLKIRSTKLEDSAMYFCASSAAGGQPQHFGDGTRLSIL.

This clone is termed medium-sized (0.01 to 0.1%). DNA for the CDR3: TGTGCCAGTACCACACTAGCGGGAGACACCGGGGAGCTGTTTTTT. Protein: CASTTLAGDTGELFF. J is TRBJ2-2 and V is TRBV19; 11 bases map to TRBD2. Germline CDR1 and CDR2: LNHDA and SQIVND (reference sequence). V gave up 7 bases and J gave up 3 bases; unmatched junction bases: 4. The CDR3 extends over 15 amino acids.

This clone has more than one count but fewer than ten. In DNA, the CDR3 is TGTGCCTGGTCCTCTGGGGGGAATCAGCCCCAGCATTTT. Its translation: CAWSSGGNQPQHF. The chain links TRBV30 to TRBJ1-5; perhaps TRBD1 as D (5 bases). CDR1 and CDR2 from the germline V gene are GTSNPN and SVGIG (reference sequence). This CDR3 spans 13 amino acids. The V end lost 5 bases, the J end lost 4 bases, and 12 bases lay between the germline ends.

The chain combines TRBV4-3 with TRBJ2-7; TRBD1 aligns across 9 bases. V was pared by 4 bases and J by 3 bases, with 7 bases of the junction left unmatched. The CDR3 is made up of 15 amino acids. Germline-derived CDR1 and CDR2 are LGHNA and YSLEER. The CDR3 loop is CASSRNPGQGYEQYF. Here the CDR3 DNA reads TGCGCCAGCAGCCGAAATCCGGGACAGGGCTACGAGCAGTACTTC.

There are a few counts of this clone. The chain combines TRBV5-4 with TRBJ2-3; the match to TRBD2 covers 10 bases. The CDR3 consists of 17 residues. Germline CDR1 SGHNT, CDR2 YYREEE (reference sequence). Germline trimming cut 3 bases from V and 2 bases from J; bases unmatched to any gene: 9. CDR3 DNA sequence: TGTGCCAGCAGCTCCGATACTAGCGGGGTATACACAGATACGCAGTATTTT. This sequence encodes CASSSDTSGVYTDTQYF.

CDR3 sequence (DNA): TGTGCCAGCAGTCAAGACGGAGGTGAGCAGTTCTTC. Protein sequence: CASSQDGGEQFF. V usage is TRBV11-3 and J usage is TRBJ2-1; maybe TRBD2 (5 bases). Per germline, CDR1 SGHNT and CDR2 YENEEA. The ends were cut back, 6 bases at V and 9 bases at J, with 12 bases in the middle. This CDR3 is 12 amino acids long.